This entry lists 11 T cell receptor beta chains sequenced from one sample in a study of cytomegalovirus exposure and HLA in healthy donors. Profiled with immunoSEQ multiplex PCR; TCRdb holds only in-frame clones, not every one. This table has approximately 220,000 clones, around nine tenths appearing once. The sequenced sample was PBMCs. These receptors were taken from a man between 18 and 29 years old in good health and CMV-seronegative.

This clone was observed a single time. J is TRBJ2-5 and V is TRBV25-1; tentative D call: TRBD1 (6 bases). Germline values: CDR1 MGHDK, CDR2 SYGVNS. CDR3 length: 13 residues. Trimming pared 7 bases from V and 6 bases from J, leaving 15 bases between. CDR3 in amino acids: CASTNRDRKTQYF. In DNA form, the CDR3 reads TGTGCCAGCACTAACAGGGATCGGAAGACCCAGTACTTC.

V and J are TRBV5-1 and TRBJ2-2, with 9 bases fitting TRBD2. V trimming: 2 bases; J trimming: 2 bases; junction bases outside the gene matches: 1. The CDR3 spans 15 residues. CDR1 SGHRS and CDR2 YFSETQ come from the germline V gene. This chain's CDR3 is CASSFLAGNTGELFF. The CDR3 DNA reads TGCGCCAGCAGCTTTCTAGCGGGAAACACCGGGGAGCTGTTTTTT.

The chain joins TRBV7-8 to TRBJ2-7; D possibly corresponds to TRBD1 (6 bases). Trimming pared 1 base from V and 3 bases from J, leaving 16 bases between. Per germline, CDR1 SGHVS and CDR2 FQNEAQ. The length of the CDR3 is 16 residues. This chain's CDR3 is CASSLGGQGSLYEQYF. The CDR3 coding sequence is TGTGCCAGCAGCTTAGGGGGTCAGGGGTCCCTCTACGAGCAGTACTTC. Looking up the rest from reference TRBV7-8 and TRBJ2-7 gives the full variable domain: GAGVSQSPRYKVAKRGQDVALRCDPISGHVSLFWYQQALGQGPEFLTYFQNEAQLDKSGLPSDRFFAERPEGSVSTLKIQRTQQEDSAVYLCASSLGGQGSLYEQYFGPGTRLTVT.

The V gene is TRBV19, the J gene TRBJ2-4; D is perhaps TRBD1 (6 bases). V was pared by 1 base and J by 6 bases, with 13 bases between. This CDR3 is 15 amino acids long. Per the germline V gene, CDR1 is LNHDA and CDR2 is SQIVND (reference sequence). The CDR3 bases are TGTGCCAGTAGTATAGGCCTACAGGGTATAAACATTCAGTACTTC. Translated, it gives CASSIGLQGINIQYF.

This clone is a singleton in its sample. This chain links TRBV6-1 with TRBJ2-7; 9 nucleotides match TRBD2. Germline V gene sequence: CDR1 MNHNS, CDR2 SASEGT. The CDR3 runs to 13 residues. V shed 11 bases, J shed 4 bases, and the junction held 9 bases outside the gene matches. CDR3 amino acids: CAGGSGGLYEQYF. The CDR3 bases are TGTGCCGGGGGGAGCGGGGGGCTTTACGAGCAGTACTTC.

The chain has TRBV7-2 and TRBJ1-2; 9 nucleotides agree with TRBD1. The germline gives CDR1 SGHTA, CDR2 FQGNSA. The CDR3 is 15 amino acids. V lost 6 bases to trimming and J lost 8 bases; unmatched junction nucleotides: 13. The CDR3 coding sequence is TGTGCCAGCAGGGGCCCGGGACAGGGAAGCAGGGGCTACACCTTC. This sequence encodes CASRGPGQGSRGYTF.

CDR3 DNA sequence: TGTGCCAGCAGCCAGGTCCGGGACAGGGTGAGGTTCTTC. Translating gives CASSQVRDRVRFF. The chain employs TRBV4-2 and TRBJ2-1; 9 bases are shared with TRBD1. The germline CDR1 and CDR2 sequences are LGHNA and YNFKEQ. The V and J ends lost 3 bases and 15 bases, in that order; junction bases with no gene match: 9. The CDR3 extends over 13 amino acids.

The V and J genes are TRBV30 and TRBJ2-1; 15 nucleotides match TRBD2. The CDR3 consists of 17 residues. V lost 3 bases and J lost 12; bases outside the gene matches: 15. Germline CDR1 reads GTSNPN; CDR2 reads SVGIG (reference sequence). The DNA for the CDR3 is TGTGCCTGGAGCGCCCTCCGGACTAGCGGGAGGGCCTCGGGGCAGTTCTTC. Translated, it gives CAWSALRTSGRASGQFF.

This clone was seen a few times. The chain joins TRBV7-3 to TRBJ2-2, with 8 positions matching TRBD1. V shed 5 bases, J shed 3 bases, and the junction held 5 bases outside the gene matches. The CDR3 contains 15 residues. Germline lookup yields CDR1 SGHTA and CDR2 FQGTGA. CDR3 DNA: TGTGCCAGCAGCCCACAGACAGGGGACACCGGGGAGCTGTTTTTT. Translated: CASSPQTGDTGELFF.

This CDR3 reads CASSRDRVTDTQYF. The CDR3 DNA reads as TGTGCCAGCAGCCGGGACAGGGTCACAGATACGCAGTATTTT. The V gene is TRBV7-2, the J gene TRBJ2-3, with 9 bases that match TRBD1. The CDR3 has 14 residues. Germline CDR1 is SGHTA and CDR2 is FQGNSA. V shed 5 bases and J 2 bases; nucleotides not matched to a gene: 2.

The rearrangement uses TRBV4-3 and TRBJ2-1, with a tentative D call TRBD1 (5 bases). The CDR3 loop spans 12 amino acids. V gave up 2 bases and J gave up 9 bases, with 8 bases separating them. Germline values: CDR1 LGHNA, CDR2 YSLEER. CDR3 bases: TGCGCCAGCAGCCAAAGAAGGGGTGAGCAGTTCTTC. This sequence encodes CASSQRRGEQFF.